The source of this T cell receptor (beta chain) is a study of breast tumors, draining lymph nodes, adjacent tissues. The study's findings and limits: Tumor TCR diversity was below lymph nodes but above nontumor tissue. Luminal-like breast cancer showed significantly higher tumor–nontumor repertoire similarity than basal-like.

This clonotype came up many times. Its antigen is still unknown. Via MiXCR, TCRdb re-called the multiplex PCR reads, giving one row per CDR3 protein. The repertoire holds about 270,000 distinct CDR3 sequences, with around 31% as singletons. Germline CDR1 and CDR2: SGHVS and FQNEAQ. The CDR3 length is 15 residues. J gave up 4 bases and V 5 bases, and 8 bases lay outside the gene matches. The lymph nodes were axillary draining lymph nodes from breast cancer patients. This chain uses TRBV7-8 with TRBJ2-1, with 7 bases identical to TRBD1. The source material was axillary lymph node tissue. This receptor was obtained from a female donor with breast cancer. Some clones in this sample may be carry-over from other donors' samples. CDR3 sequence: CASSRPGQPYNEQFF. In DNA, the CDR3 is TGTGCCAGCAGCCGACCGGGACAGCCTTACAATGAGCAGTTCTTC.